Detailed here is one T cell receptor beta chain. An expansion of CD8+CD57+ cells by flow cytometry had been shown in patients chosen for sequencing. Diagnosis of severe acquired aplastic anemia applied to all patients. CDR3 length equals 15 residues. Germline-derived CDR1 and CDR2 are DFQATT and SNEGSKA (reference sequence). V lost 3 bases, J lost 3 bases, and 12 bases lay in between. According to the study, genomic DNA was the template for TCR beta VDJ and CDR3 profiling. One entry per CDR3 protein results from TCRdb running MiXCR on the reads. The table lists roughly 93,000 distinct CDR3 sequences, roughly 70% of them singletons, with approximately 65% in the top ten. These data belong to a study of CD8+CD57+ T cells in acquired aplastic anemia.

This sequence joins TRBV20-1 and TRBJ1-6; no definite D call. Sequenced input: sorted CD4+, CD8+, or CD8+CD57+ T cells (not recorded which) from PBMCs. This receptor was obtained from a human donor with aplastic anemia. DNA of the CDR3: TGCAGTGCTAGTATTACGGCAGTCTATAATTCACCCCTCCACTTT. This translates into CSASITAVYNSPLHF.